Listed below are T cell receptor beta chains from one sample, sequenced in a study of blood T cells in healthy people across ages. TCRdb re-called the 5' RACE reads with MiXCR, one entry per CDR3 protein. The sample contains some 1.4 million distinct CDR3 sequences, about 40% of which appear only once. Sequenced input: blood. These receptors all stem from a woman aged 18-30 years in good health. CDR3s include the opening cysteine and the closing phenylalanine or tryptophan. The D gene is left open where the match is weak. The size entry is marked missing in some rows and otherwise reads once, few, many or a size class.

V,J,size,D,DNA,CDR3
TRBV12-3/TRBV12-4,TRBJ1-2,few,.,TGTGCCAGCTCCTTAAGGGGACTCGGCTACACCTTC,CASSLRGLGYTF
TRBV7-9,TRBJ2-1,few,.,TGTGCCAGCAGCCCCCTGGTTAATGAGCAGTTCTTC,CASSPLVNEQFF
TRBV7-8,TRBJ2-5,.,.,TGTGCCAGCCAGGGGCAGCCCCAAGAGACCCAGTACTTC,CASQGQPQETQYF
TRBV12-3/TRBV12-4,TRBJ2-7,many,.,TGTGCCAGCAGTTTACGAGGTTACGAGCAGTACTTC,CASSLRGYEQYF
TRBV5-6,TRBJ2-3,few,.,TGTGCCAGCAGCCAAGGGACCCTGAGGACAGATACGCAGTATTTT,CASSQGTLRTDTQYF
TRBV27,TRBJ1-6,.,.,TGTGCCAGCAGTTTAGAGGGGTCGGGGAGCTCCTATAATTCACCCCTCCACTTT,CASSLEGSGSSYNSPLHF
TRBV20-1,TRBJ2-5,.,TRBD2,TGCAGTGCCAAAGCGGGACGCTCCCAAGAGACCCAGTACTTC,CSAKAGRSQETQYF
TRBV7-9,TRBJ2-4,.,TRBD2,TGTGCCAGCAGCCCCCAATCCGGGACTAGCGGCATCCTTCAGTACTTC,CASSPQSGTSGILQYF
TRBV5-1,TRBJ2-3,once,.,TGCGCCAGCAGCTTGGTTTCGGACTGCACAGATACGCAGTATTTT,CASSLVSDCTDTQYF
TRBV4-1,TRBJ2-1,.,TRBD2,TGCGCCAGTTCTAGCGGGAGGGCTTATGAGCAGTTCTTC,CASSSGRAYEQFF
TRBV28,TRBJ2-1,.,TRBD2,TGTGCCAGCCGGACTAGCGGGGGCTTGAATGAGCAGTTCTTC,CASRTSGGLNEQFF
TRBV6-5,TRBJ2-7,.,.,TGTGCCAGCAGTTCCTCCTTCAGGGGTTCCTACGAGCAGTACTTC,CASSSSFRGSYEQYF
TRBV18,TRBJ2-7,once,.,TGTGCCAGCTCACCACAAGACACGCACAGCTACGAGCAGTACTTC,CASSPQDTHSYEQYF
TRBV6-1,TRBJ2-1,.,.,TGTGCCAGCAGTGTCTTGGGGTTCTCGGCAAACAATGAGCAGTTCTTC,CASSVLGFSANNEQFF
TRBV24-1,TRBJ2-1,.,.,TGTGCCACCCAGTCCGCTGCGGGGCACAATGAGCAGTTCTTC,CATQSAAGHNEQFF
TRBV6-5,TRBJ2-6,.,.,TGTGCCAGCAGTTACTTCGTCTCTGGGGCCAACGTCCCGACTTTC,CASSYFVSGANVPTF
TRBV2,TRBJ2-7,few,.,TGTGCCAGCAGTGATCTGGGGTTCGGCGAGCAGTACTTC,CASSDLGFGEQYF
TRBV27,TRBJ1-2,.,TRBD1,TGTGCCAGCAGTCCCCCCCGGGCAGGGGGCTTTCCTAACTATGGCTACACCTTC,CASSPPRAGGFPNYGYTF
TRBV20-1,TRBJ1-2,few,TRBD1,TGCAGTCAAATCGGACAGGGGGATAGATATGGCTACACCTTC,CSQIGQGDRYGYTF
TRBV20-1,TRBJ2-3,.,TRBD2,TGCAGTGCTAGTCCGGGGGGGACATACACAGATACGCAGTATTTT,CSASPGGTYTDTQYF
TRBV6-5,TRBJ2-1,few,TRBD2,TGTGCCAGCAGTTACGTACTAGCGGGGGCACAGTTCTTC,CASSYVLAGAQFF
TRBV29-1,TRBJ1-1,few,.,TGCAGCGTTGATCGTCAGAACACTGAAGCTTTCTTT,CSVDRQNTEAFF
TRBV3-1,TRBJ2-7,.,TRBD1,TGTGCCAGCAGCCAACTTCTCCTCGTACAGGGGAGCTCCTACGAGCAGTACTTC,CASSQLLLVQGSSYEQYF
TRBV5-1,TRBJ2-1,once,.,TGCGCCAGCAGCTCCCAGGCCTACAATGAGCAGTTCTTC,CASSSQAYNEQFF
TRBV7-2,TRBJ1-5,.,.,TGTGCCAGCAGCTTATCCCGGGACACAAATCAGCCCCAGCATTTT,CASSLSRDTNQPQHF
TRBV3-1,TRBJ2-3,few,.,TGTGCCAGCAGCCGCAGTGGGGGCTGGAATACGCAGTATTTT,CASSRSGGWNTQYF
TRBV27,TRBJ2-3,.,TRBD1,TGTGCCAGCAGTTCAGGGACAGCGGCAGATACGCAGTATTTT,CASSSGTAADTQYF
TRBV20-1,TRBJ2-5,few,TRBD2,TGCAGTGCTAGACCTATGGGGACTAGCAGTGAGACCCAGTACTTC,CSARPMGTSSETQYF
TRBV20-1,TRBJ1-4,few,TRBD1,TGCAGTGCAAGGGACAGGGGGCTGGCTAATGAAAAACTGTTTTTT,CSARDRGLANEKLFF
TRBV5-1,TRBJ2-7,.,.,TGCGCCAGCAGTAAACGACCCTACGAGCAGTACTTC,CASSKRPYEQYF
TRBV5-6,TRBJ2-1,.,TRBD2,TGTGCCAGCAGCTTGGGGGGGGGAGGGCAGTTCTTC,CASSLGGGGQFF
TRBV11-2,TRBJ2-7,.,.,TGTGCCGGCAACTTACTTGGCAGCGGGCCTAAGGAGCAGTACTTC,CAGNLLGSGPKEQYF
TRBV9,TRBJ2-5,.,.,TGTGCCAGCAGCGAGAGGGTCGGAGGGTTAGAGGAGCAGTACTTC,CASSERVGGLEEQYF
TRBV20-1,TRBJ2-7,few,TRBD1,TGCAGTGCTAGAGTGAGAGGACAGGGGCCCTACGAGCAGTACTTC,CSARVRGQGPYEQYF
TRBV5-1,TRBJ2-5,many,.,TGTGCCAGCAGCTTAGCGGAAGAGACCCAGTACTTC,CASSLAEETQYF
TRBV27,TRBJ2-7,.,.,TGTGCCAGCAGTTTTACAGGGATATACGAGCAGTACTTC,CASSFTGIYEQYF
TRBV9,TRBJ1-2,few,.,TGTGCCAGCAGCGTAGCACCCGGGATAGGGAGCTATGGCTACACCTTC,CASSVAPGIGSYGYTF
TRBV12-5,TRBJ2-7,few,TRBD2,TGTGCTAGTGGTTTGGTACTCCTTCAGCGGGAGGCCTCCTACGAGCAGTACTTC,CASGLVLLQREASYEQYF
TRBV2,TRBJ2-3,many,.,TGTGCCAGCAGTGTACCAGGGGGGCCGAACCTCTCCACAGATACGCAGTATTTT,CASSVPGGPNLSTDTQYF
TRBV27,TRBJ1-5,.,.,TGTGCCAGCAGTTTATCTGCACCCTTCCAGCCCCAGCATTTT,CASSLSAPFQPQHF
TRBV28,TRBJ1-2,few,.,TGTGCCAGCAGAGGCGGTTATGGATCCACCTTC,CASRGGYGSTF
TRBV28,TRBJ1-1,.,.,TGTGCCAGCAGTTCACGCAGGGGTGGCACTGAAGCTTTCTTT,CASSSRRGGTEAFF
TRBV5-1,TRBJ2-3,few,.,TGCGCCAGCAGCTTGGGGACCCAAAGCACAGATACGCAGTATTTT,CASSLGTQSTDTQYF
TRBV20-1,TRBJ1-4,few,.,TGCAGTGCCCCCCGACGGGCAGCACCTAATGAAAAACTGTTTTTT,CSAPRRAAPNEKLFF
TRBV4-2,TRBJ2-1,few,TRBD1,TGTGCCAGCAGCGAACAGGGGGAGCAGTTCTTC,CASSEQGEQFF
TRBV27,TRBJ1-2,.,.,TGTGCCAGCAGTAGAATCGGGGATGGCTACACCTTC,CASSRIGDGYTF
TRBV4-1,TRBJ1-5,.,.,TGCGCCAGCAGCCACTCGGACAGTTATAGCAATCAGCCCCAGCATTTT,CASSHSDSYSNQPQHF
TRBV10-3,TRBJ2-6,.,TRBD2,TGTGCCATCAGTGATATGGGCGGGAGCTCTGGGGCCAACGTCCTGACTTTC,CAISDMGGSSGANVLTF
TRBV7-2,TRBJ2-2,.,TRBD1,TGTGCCAGCAGCCGGACAGGGGTGATGAACACCGGGGAGCTGTTTTTT,CASSRTGVMNTGELFF
TRBV20-1,TRBJ1-6,few,TRBD1,TGCAGTGCCATCCGGGACAGGGTGATTCGAGGAAACAATTCACCCCTCCACTTT,CSAIRDRVIRGNNSPLHF
TRBV6-6,TRBJ1-2,once,TRBD1,TGTGCCATACAGGGGGCCTATGGCTACACCTTC,CAIQGAYGYTF
TRBV20-1,TRBJ2-1,few,.,TGCAGTGCCATGGGGTTCTCCTACAATGAGCAGTTCTTC,CSAMGFSYNEQFF
TRBV5-1,TRBJ2-7,few,.,TGCGCCACTAAGTACGCCCCCTCCTACGAGCAGTACTTC,CATKYAPSYEQYF
TRBV5-6,TRBJ2-6,.,.,TGTGCCAGCAGCTTGCCTATCCCTGGGGCCAACGTCCTGACTTTC,CASSLPIPGANVLTF
TRBV3-1,TRBJ2-2,.,.,TGTGCCAGCAATAATAGGCCTAACACCGGGGAGCTGTTTTTT,CASNNRPNTGELFF
TRBV27,TRBJ2-1,.,TRBD2,TGTGCCAGCAGTTCCGGGACTAGCGGGACCAGGGAGCAGTTCTTC,CASSSGTSGTREQFF
TRBV11-2,TRBJ1-2,few,.,TGTGCCAGCACCCTTAGCCGGGGGGTTTCGTATGGCTACACCTTC,CASTLSRGVSYGYTF
TRBV30,TRBJ2-5,few,TRBD1,TGTGCCAGTTATTGGACAGGGGGGACCCAGTACTTC,CASYWTGGTQYF
TRBV5-1,TRBJ2-4,.,TRBD1,TGCGCCAGCAGCTTCGTTGGGACAGGGGGAGTTAGAAACATTCAGTACTTC,CASSFVGTGGVRNIQYF
TRBV4-1,TRBJ1-1,.,.,TGCGCCAGCAGCCAAGTTAGGAAGTGGAACCCCCTCCAAGCTTTCTTT,CASSQVRKWNPLQAFF